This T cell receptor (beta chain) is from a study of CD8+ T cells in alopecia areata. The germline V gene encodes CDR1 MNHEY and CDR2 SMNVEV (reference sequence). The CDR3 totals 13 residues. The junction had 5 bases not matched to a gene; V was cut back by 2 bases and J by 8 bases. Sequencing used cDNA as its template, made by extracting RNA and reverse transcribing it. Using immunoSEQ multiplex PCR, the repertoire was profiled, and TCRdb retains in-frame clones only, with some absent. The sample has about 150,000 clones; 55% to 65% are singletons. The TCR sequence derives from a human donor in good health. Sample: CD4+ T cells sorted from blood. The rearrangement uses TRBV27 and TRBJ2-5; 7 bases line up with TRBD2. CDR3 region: CASSLTRENTQYF. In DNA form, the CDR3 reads TGTGCCAGCAGTTTAACGCGGGAGAACACCCAGTACTTC.